This entry describes one T cell receptor beta chain. These data are taken from a study of OX40 agonist ivuxolimab in advanced cancers. The CDR3 length is 13 residues. Germline loops: CDR1 SNHLY, CDR2 FYNNEI. Trimming took off 3 bases at V and 7 bases at J, with 13 bases between the two ends. Clones were sequenced by immunoSEQ multiplex PCR, and TCRdb holds only the in-frame ones, with some missing. This sample has under 80,000 clones, with approximately 85% found just once. V usage is TRBV2 and J usage is TRBJ2-7; tentatively, D is TRBD1 (5 bases). The specimen was CD4+ or CD8+ T cells sorted from blood, collected in a trial of the OX40 agonist ivuxolimab. The receptor was derived from an adult with an advanced solid tumor such as melanoma, head and neck, liver or kidney cancer. The CDR3 nucleotides are TGTGCCAGCAGTGAGTCCAGGGTGAGAGAGCAGTACTTC. This gives the protein CASSESRVREQYF.